A single sample is the source of the 18 T cell receptor beta chains below, sequenced in a study of vaccination effects on CD4 cells after COVID-19. These TCRs are of unknown antigen specificity. CD4+ T cells were isolated after around 9 days of culture. Participants were given two doses of BNT162b2 or mRNA-1273 vaccine. Assay used: immunoSEQ multiplex PCR; TCRdb lists only in-frame clones, some missing. The profile shows roughly 30,000 clones, 74% of them singletons. Sequencing was performed on CD4+ T cells from PBMCs cultured without peptide, taken after COVID-19 vaccination. The receptor set was obtained from a human donor who received a COVID-19 vaccine.

This clone came up once. V is TRBV5-1 and J is TRBJ2-5, with 10 bases identical to TRBD2. Germline V CDR1 and CDR2: SGHRS, YFSETQ. The CDR3 contains 15 residues. The V gene end was trimmed by 0 bases and the J gene end by 2 bases; junction bases not matched to a gene: 1. The CDR3 nucleotides read TGCGCCAGCAGCTTGGCAGCGGGAGGGCAAGAGACCCAGTACTTC. Translated, it gives CASSLAAGGQETQYF. The full variable domain, rest sourced from reference TRBV5-1 and TRBJ2-5, is KAGVTQTPRYLIKTRGQQVTLSCSPISGHRSVSWYQQTPGQGLQFLFEYFSETQRNKGNFPGRFSGRQFSNSRSEMNVSTLELGDSALYLCASSLAAGGQETQYFGPGTRLLVL.

Here the CDR3 reads CASSQGGAGTQYF. The CDR3 nucleotides are TGTGCCAGCAGCCAAGGGGGCGCCGGGACCCAGTACTTC. The chain joins TRBV14 to TRBJ2-5; tentatively, D is TRBD1 (5 bases). The CDR3 length is 13 residues. V lost 1 base and J 7 bases, leaving 10 bases between the germline ends. The germline CDR1 and CDR2 sequences are SGHDN and FVKESK.

This clone was picked up one time. The chain has TRBV28 and TRBJ1-3, with 7 bases aligning to TRBD1. V shed 3 bases, J shed 3 bases, and the junction held 5 bases outside the gene matches. The CDR3 length is 15 residues. The germline V gene encodes CDR1 MDHEN and CDR2 SYDVKM. The CDR3 sequence: CASSLEGASGNTIYF. CDR3 bases: TGTGCCAGCAGTTTGGAGGGGGCAAGTGGAAACACCATATATTTT.

This chain links TRBV7-6 with TRBJ2-7; 8 bases align to TRBD2. CDR1 is SGHVS and CDR2 is FNYEAQ in the germline V gene. Unmatched junction bases numbered 9, after V lost 0 bases and J lost 2 bases. This CDR3 has 17 residues. For the CDR3, the DNA is TGTGCCAGCAGCTTAGCCCCCACTAGCGGTTTAACCTACGAGCAGTACTTC. Protein sequence: CASSLAPTSGLTYEQYF.

The table lists this clone with a count of one. This rearrangement joins TRBV2 to TRBJ2-3, with D possibly matching TRBD1 (5 bases). CDR3 length: 14 amino acids. Per the germline V gene, CDR1 is SNHLY and CDR2 is FYNNEI. V was shortened by 8 bases and J by 0 bases, with 12 bases between the two germline ends. This CDR3 is CASGAGPSTDTQYF. DNA for the CDR3: TGTGCCAGCGGGGCAGGGCCTAGCACAGATACGCAGTATTTT.

The V and J genes are TRBV6-4 and TRBJ2-1; 9 positions agree with TRBD1. The CDR3 consists of 13 residues. J gave up 9 bases and V 4 bases, and 4 bases lay outside the gene matches. Germline loops: CDR1 MRHNA, CDR2 SNTAGT. CDR3 amino acids: CASSAQGAGEQFF. CDR3 DNA: TGTGCCAGCAGTGCACAGGGGGCCGGTGAGCAGTTCTTC.

This clone has just a few counts. This sequence joins TRBV6-1 and TRBJ2-7; possible D gene TRBD1, 5 bases. Trimming left V 1 base short and J 5 bases short, with 9 bases between. Germline V gene lookup returns CDR1 MNHNS and CDR2 SASEGT. The CDR3 consists of 13 residues. CDR3: CASSEGGWDEQYF. The CDR3 coding sequence is TGTGCCAGCAGTGAAGGGGGCTGGGACGAGCAGTACTTC.

The chain links TRBV9 to TRBJ1-5; TRBD1 is a possible D gene (5 bases). The germline gives CDR1 SGDLS, CDR2 YYNGEE. Trimming shortened V by 4 bases and J by 7 bases, and 18 bases separated the two germline ends. CDR3 length: 15 residues. The CDR3 DNA follows: TGTGCCAGCAGCCCGTTGGGAGGGGTCGGGCAGCCCCAGCATTTT. Protein: CASSPLGGVGQPQHF.

The V gene is TRBV9, the J gene TRBJ1-3; unclear D gene. Trimming cost V 2 bases and J 6 bases, with 9 bases left between them. Germline assignment: CDR1 SGDLS and CDR2 YYNGEE. The CDR3 is made up of 13 amino acids. The CDR3 DNA is TGTGCCAGCAGCGTTGGGGTTCTAAACACCATATATTTT. Protein product: CASSVGVLNTIYF.

The rearrangement joins TRBV5-1 to TRBJ2-3; 9 nucleotides align to TRBD2. V shed 4 bases and J 0 bases; nucleotides not matched to a gene: 12. CDR1 is SGHRS, CDR2 YFSETQ, per germline. This CDR3 spans 18 amino acids. CDR3 sequence: CASSRLGAGGVSTDTQYF. CDR3 in DNA: TGCGCCAGCAGCCGGCTTGGAGCGGGAGGTGTTAGCACAGATACGCAGTATTTT.

This chain joins TRBV2 and TRBJ2-1; 12 bases are shared with TRBD1. This CDR3 comprises 15 residues. Germline V CDR1 and CDR2: SNHLY, FYNNEI. J was trimmed by 10 bases and V by 2 bases; bases with no gene match: 6. This CDR3 reads CASSEQGQGAWEQFF. The CDR3 bases are TGTGCCAGCAGTGAACAGGGACAGGGGGCGTGGGAGCAGTTCTTC.

The rearrangement uses TRBV3-1 (or the pseudogene TRBV3-2) and TRBJ2-5; TRBD1 aligns across 7 bases. The V gene end was trimmed by 4 bases and the J gene end by 3 bases; junction bases not matched to a gene: 5. The CDR3 runs to 14 residues. The germline V gene has CDR1 LGHDT and CDR2 YNNKEL (reference sequence). CDR3 in amino acids: CASSRQGGKETQYF. The CDR3 bases are TGTGCCAGCAGCCGACAGGGTGGGAAAGAGACCCAGTACTTC.

The chain is built from TRBV20-1 and TRBJ2-3; 9 positions agree with TRBD2. Germline V gene data show CDR1 as DFQATT and CDR2 as SNEGSKA (reference sequence). With 3 bases clipped from V and 4 bases from J, the junction kept 5 bases outside the gene matches. The CDR3 loop spans 14 amino acids. The CDR3 region has the DNA TGCAGTGCTAGTCTCGCGGGAGGGGCAGATACGCAGTATTTT. Translation: CSASLAGGADTQYF.

This clone was counted once. The chain combines TRBV2 with TRBJ1-2, with D possibly being TRBD1 (5 bases). Germline-derived CDR1 and CDR2 are SNHLY and FYNNEI. The V end was cut by 9 bases, the J end by 1 base, with 15 bases between. The CDR3 is 14 residues long. This CDR3 is CASERTGLNYGYTF. CDR3 in DNA: TGTGCCAGTGAGCGAACAGGTCTTAACTATGGCTACACCTTC.

V gene TRBV12-3 or TRBV12-4 combines with J gene TRBJ2-3; no firm D call. The CDR3 covers 12 residues. V shed 6 bases and J shed 7 bases, with 11 bases lying between them. The CDR3 reads CASSLPDYTQYF. The DNA of the CDR3 is TGTGCCAGCAGCCTACCGGATTATACGCAGTATTTT.

The chain joins TRBV5-6 to TRBJ1-4, with 11 bases identical to TRBD1. This CDR3 comprises 15 residues. The ends lost 4 bases at V and 7 bases at J; junction bases unmatched: 6. Germline V gives CDR1 SGHDT, CDR2 YYEEEE. Here the CDR3 DNA reads TGTGCCAGCAGCAACGGACAGGGGGCGAGTGAAAAACTGTTTTTT. Amino acids: CASSNGQGASEKLFF.

The chain uses TRBV6-6 and TRBJ2-2; tentative D call: TRBD2 (6 bases). The CDR3 sequence is 16 residues long. The V and J ends lost 2 bases and 1 base respectively, with 11 bases between them. Germline CDR1 is MNHNY and CDR2 is SVGAGI (reference sequence). The CDR3 spells CASSYPRGMNTGELFF. For the CDR3, the DNA is TGTGCCAGCAGTTACCCCCGCGGGATGAACACCGGGGAGCTGTTTTTT.

The chain has TRBV5-1 and TRBJ2-7, with 8 bases identical to TRBD2. The J segment lost 1 base and the V segment lost 2 bases, leaving 5 bases of the junction unmatched. Germline CDR1 is SGHRS and CDR2 is YFSETQ. The CDR3 covers 15 residues. CDR3 DNA: TGCGCCAGCAGCTTCCGGGGGGGCTCATCCTACGAGCAGTACTTC. It is translated as CASSFRGGSSYEQYF.